This entry lists 7 T cell receptor beta chains sequenced from one sample in a study of blood T cell repertoires in COVID-19. Using immunoSEQ multiplex PCR, the repertoire was profiled, and TCRdb retains in-frame clones only, with some absent. The sample contains about 200,000 clones, 70% to 80% of which appear only once. The sequenced sample consisted of peripheral blood. These receptors were taken from a man aged 45-65 years who had recovered from COVID-19.

The rearrangement joins TRBV28 to TRBJ2-2, with D possibly TRBD2 on 5 matching bases. The CDR3 has 14 residues. Trimming pared 7 bases from V and 0 bases from J, leaving 9 bases between. Germline V gene lookup returns CDR1 MDHEN and CDR2 SYDVKM. CDR3 sequence: CASTRDSNTGELFF. The CDR3 nucleotides read TGTGCCAGCACCCGGGATTCGAACACCGGGGAGCTGTTTTTT.

The J gene is TRBJ2-3, the V gene TRBV19, with 12 bases fitting TRBD2. The germline CDR1 and CDR2 sequences are LNHDA and SQIVND (reference sequence). Trimming removed 4 bases from V and 3 bases from J; junction bases left unmatched: 5. This CDR3 has 16 amino acids. The CDR3 DNA follows: TGTGCCAGTAGTACCAAGACTAGCGGGAGAACAGATACGCAGTATTTT. It encodes CASSTKTSGRTDTQYF.

This rearrangement joins TRBV11-2 to TRBJ1-2; D is possibly TRBD1 (6 bases). The germline V gene encodes CDR1 SGHAT and CDR2 FQNNGV. The V end lost 0 bases, the J end lost 3 bases, and 11 bases lay between the germline ends. This CDR3 is built from 15 residues. CDR3 sequence (DNA): TGTGCCAGCAGCTTAGATTATGGACAGTACTATGGCTACACCTTC. Protein: CASSLDYGQYYGYTF.

J is TRBJ2-5 and V is TRBV7-2; TRBD2 matches at 10 bases. CDR1 SGHTA and CDR2 FQGNSA come from the germline V gene. J gave up 7 bases and V 4 bases, and 18 bases lay outside the gene matches. This CDR3 is 18 amino acids long. This chain's CDR3 is CASSYSGSLAGAVGTQYF. Written as DNA, the CDR3 is TGTGCCAGCAGCTATAGTGGGTCCCTAGCGGGAGCGGTCGGGACCCAGTACTTC.

The rearrangement joins TRBV12-2 to TRBJ1-3; the listed D gene, TRBD1, was not tested against the DNA. TRBV12-2 is listed as a pseudogene. The CDR3 totals 17 residues. DNA for the CDR3: TGTGCAAGTCGCTTAGTCCCGACAGGAAGCTCTGGAAACACCATATATTTT. Its protein is CASRLVPTGSSGNTIYF.

The chain combines TRBV7-3 with TRBJ2-1; TRBD2 agrees at 8 bases. The trim removed 5 bases at V and 6 bases at J, leaving 6 bases unmatched. The CDR3 consists of 14 residues. Germline CDR1 is SGHTA and CDR2 is FQGTGA. The CDR3 protein is CASSTPGTSNEQFF. CDR3 in DNA: TGTGCCAGCAGCACACCGGGGACTAGCAATGAGCAGTTCTTC.

The chain employs TRBV30 and TRBJ1-4; D call uncertain. The CDR3 has 14 residues. Germline V lookup: CDR1 GTSNPN, CDR2 SVGIG (reference sequence). Trimming took 5 bases from V and 0 from J, leaving 10 bases between them. The CDR3 DNA sequence: TGTGCCTGGGCCAGCGGGCCAACTAATGAAAAACTGTTTTTT. This sequence encodes CAWASGPTNEKLFF.